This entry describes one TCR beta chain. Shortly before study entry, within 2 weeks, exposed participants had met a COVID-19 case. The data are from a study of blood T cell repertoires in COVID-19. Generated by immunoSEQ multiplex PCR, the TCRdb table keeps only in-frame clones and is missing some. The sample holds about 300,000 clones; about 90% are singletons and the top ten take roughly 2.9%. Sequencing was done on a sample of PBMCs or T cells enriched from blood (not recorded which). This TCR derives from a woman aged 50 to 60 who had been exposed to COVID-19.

The CDR3 reads CASSAKKAVPSYEQYF. The CDR3 nucleotides are TGTGCCAGCAGCGCCAAGAAAGCGGTTCCCTCCTACGAGCAGTACTTC. The rearrangement uses TRBV9 and TRBJ2-7, with D tentatively TRBD2 (5 bases). The germline V gene encodes CDR1 SGDLS and CDR2 YYNGEE. The CDR3 extends over 16 amino acids. The V gene lost 3 bases and the J gene lost 0 bases, with 16 bases spanning the gap.